The present entry profiles one T cell receptor beta chain with its context. What it recognizes is unknown. This sample was taken from a study of post-analysis software for immune sequencing data. Study-wide context: Clinical courses comprised relapsing-remitting, secondary progressive and progressive-relapsing multiple sclerosis.

Overall study findings and caveats: Controls had significantly higher normalized Chao1 diversity than multiple sclerosis patients. Comparison of patients with controls showed five TRBV segments more frequent in patients, TRBV5-6, TRBV5-1 and TRBV20-1 among them.

cDNA libraries for TCR beta contained unique molecular identifiers. From approximately 0.95 to 9.8 million T cells, 500,000 or so cDNA molecules were obtained. MiXCR was run by TCRdb on the PCR reads, yielding one entry per CDR3 protein. The data contain about 570,000 distinct CDR3 sequences, 34% of them singletons. The V segment lost 1 base and the J segment 0 bases; nucleotides outside the gene matches: 11. CDR3 length: 19 amino acids. Germline loops: CDR1 LGHDT, CDR2 YNNKEL (reference sequence). The sequence was collected from a girl aged 2-17 years with multiple sclerosis. The sequenced material came from blood. This rearrangement joins TRBV3-1 to TRBJ2-3; TRBD2 matches at 9 bases. CDR3 bases: TGTGCCAGCAGCCAAGGAGGGACGGGACTAGCAACTAGCACAGATACGCAGTATTTT. Protein: CASSQGGTGLATSTDTQYF.